Listed below are T cell receptor beta chains from one sample, sequenced in a study of PD-1 blockade in classical Hodgkin lymphoma. Only in-frame clones appear in the TCRdb table, and some are missing; sequencing was by immunoSEQ multiplex PCR. The data contain approximately 15,000 clones, about four fifths of them seen just once; the ten biggest clones take up about 20%. The material was peripheral blood mononuclear cells (PBMCs), obtained at baseline. These receptors came from a human donor with classical Hodgkin lymphoma. Each CDR3 is given without its conserved first and last residue. The order of the fields is clone size, V gene, CDR3 protein. Clone sizes are given selectively: once, few, many, or a class where the clone is expanded.

size: few
V: TRBV2
CDR3: ASSGPGEPQH

size: medium-sized
V: TRBV29-1
CDR3: SVEGPREGLGDTQY

size: -
V: TRBV7-6
CDR3: ASGWGVEQF

size: -
V: TRBV7-8
CDR3: ASSFLLGLHGDQPQH

size: -
V: TRBV27
CDR3: ASSFSPLAQPAYNEQF

size: -
V: TRBV13
CDR3: ASSPALAKNIQY

size: -
V: TRBV4-3
CDR3: ASSQETRGKLF

size: -
V: TRBV28
CDR3: ATIQGDNQPQH

size: -
V: TRBV6-5
CDR3: ASSSSGGTDTQY

size: -
V: TRBV4-1
CDR3: ASSPNGPEGEETQY

size: -
V: TRBV28
CDR3: ASGFTSTDTQY

size: -
V: TRBV13
CDR3: ASSLFLRDSVGYT

size: -
V: TRBV5-1
CDR3: ASSLRGRGTEAF

size: -
V: TRBV6-5
CDR3: ASSYAGRFYNSPLH

size: -
V: TRBV6-6
CDR3: ASSLGTGQPQH

size: -
V: TRBV6-5
CDR3: ASKLVGVVTEAF

size: -
V: TRBV2
CDR3: ASWGQENTEAF

size: once
V: TRBV4-3
CDR3: ASSPGHSGGPGFELF

size: -
V: TRBV6-4
CDR3: ASSPEGGTSGELF

size: once
V: TRBV27
CDR3: ASSLSPELYEQY

size: -
V: TRBV4-2
CDR3: ASSQEGGNMNTEAF

size: -
V: TRBV14
CDR3: ASSQSQDTEAF

size: few
V: TRBV7-9
CDR3: ASSLLALASLNTGELF

size: -
V: TRBV18
CDR3: ASSPGRGGDEQY

size: few
V: TRBV11-2
CDR3: ASSLTTGGEKLF

size: once
V: TRBV9
CDR3: ASSVGASGDTDTQY

size: -
V: TRBV21-1
CDR3: ASSKATSGGPTDTQY

size: few
V: TRBV7-2
CDR3: ASSLGGTAYEQY

size: few
V: TRBV6-5
CDR3: ASRTPTGNYGYT

size: -
V: TRBV19
CDR3: ASSIAGAGTGYGYT

size: -
V: TRBV7-7
CDR3: ASSLTGTGNTGELF

size: -
V: TRBV7-9
CDR3: ASSPPTGENGYT

size: -
V: TRBV2
CDR3: ASKAGGWYEQY

size: -
V: TRBV9
CDR3: ASSVDGDGGNTIY

size: few
V: TRBV4-3
CDR3: ASSPISGTEARGYT

size: few
V: TRBV13
CDR3: ASSSGRNSPLH

size: -
V: TRBV18
CDR3: ASSPQGYEQF

size: -
V: TRBV5-1
CDR3: ASSSGGAGYGYT

size: -
V: TRBV5-1
CDR3: ASSGGAGDNSPLH

size: -
V: TRBV5-6
CDR3: ASSFRQGALGANVLT

size: -
V: TRBV5-1
CDR3: ASSLGDGADTQY

size: once
V: TRBV6-5
CDR3: ASSFKAVGNTIY

size: -
V: TRBV7-6
CDR3: ASSLDRSGTQY

size: -
V: TRBV12-2
CDR3: ASRLKKTGTYSNQPQH

size: -
V: TRBV7-3
CDR3: ASSPRPGYEQY

size: -
V: TRBV5-1
CDR3: ASAPRSGGIDTEAF

size: -
V: TRBV29-1
CDR3: SVGTEYEQY